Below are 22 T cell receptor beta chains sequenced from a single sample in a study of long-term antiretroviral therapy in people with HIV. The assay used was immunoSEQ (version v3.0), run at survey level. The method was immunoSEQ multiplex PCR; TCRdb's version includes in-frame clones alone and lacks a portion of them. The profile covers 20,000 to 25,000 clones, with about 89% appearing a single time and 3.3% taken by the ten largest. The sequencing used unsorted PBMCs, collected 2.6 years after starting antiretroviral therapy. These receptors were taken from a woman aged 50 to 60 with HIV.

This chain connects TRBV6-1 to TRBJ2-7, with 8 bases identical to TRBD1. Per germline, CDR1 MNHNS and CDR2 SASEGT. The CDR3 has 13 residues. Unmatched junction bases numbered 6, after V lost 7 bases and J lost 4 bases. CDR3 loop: CASMRTGNYEQYF. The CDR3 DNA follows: TGTGCCAGCATGAGGACAGGGAATTACGAGCAGTACTTC.

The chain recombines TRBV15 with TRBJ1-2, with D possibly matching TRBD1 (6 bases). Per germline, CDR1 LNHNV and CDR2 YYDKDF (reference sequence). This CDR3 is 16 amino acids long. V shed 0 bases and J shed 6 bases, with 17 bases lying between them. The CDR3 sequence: CATSRDVRDTQDGYTF. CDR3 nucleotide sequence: TGTGCCACCAGCAGAGATGTAAGGGACACACAAGATGGCTACACCTTC.

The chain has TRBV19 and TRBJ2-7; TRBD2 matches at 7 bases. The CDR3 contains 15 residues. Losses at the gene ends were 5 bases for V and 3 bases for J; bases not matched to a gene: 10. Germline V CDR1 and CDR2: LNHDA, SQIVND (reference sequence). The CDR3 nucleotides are TGTGCCAGTAGTTTGGGACTACCAAGGAGCTACGAGCAGTACTTC. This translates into CASSLGLPRSYEQYF.

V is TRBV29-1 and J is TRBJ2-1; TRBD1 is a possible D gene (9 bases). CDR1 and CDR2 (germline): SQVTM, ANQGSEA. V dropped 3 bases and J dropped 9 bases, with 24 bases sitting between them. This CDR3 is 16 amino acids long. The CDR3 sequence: CSVDGSSVAGQGEQFF. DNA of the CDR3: TGCAGCGTTGATGGTAGTTCGGTAGCGGGACAGGGTGAGCAGTTCTTC.

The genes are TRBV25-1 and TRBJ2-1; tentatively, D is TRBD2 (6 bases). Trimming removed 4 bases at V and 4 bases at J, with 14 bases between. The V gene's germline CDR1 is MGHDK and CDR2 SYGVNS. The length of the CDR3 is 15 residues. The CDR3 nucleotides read TGTGCCAGCAGTGCATTCGGGAGTCGGTACAATGAGCAGTTCTTC. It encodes CASSAFGSRYNEQFF.

The CDR3 region is CASSYSAGLSSYEQYF. The CDR3 nucleotides read TGTGCCAGCAGTTACTCGGCAGGTTTAAGCTCCTACGAGCAGTACTTC. The chain is built from TRBV6-5 and TRBJ2-7; D not resolved. Germline values: CDR1 MNHEY, CDR2 SVGAGI. This CDR3 region has 16 residues. Between the trimmed V and J ends, which lost 0 bases and 0 bases, there was a span of 12 bases.

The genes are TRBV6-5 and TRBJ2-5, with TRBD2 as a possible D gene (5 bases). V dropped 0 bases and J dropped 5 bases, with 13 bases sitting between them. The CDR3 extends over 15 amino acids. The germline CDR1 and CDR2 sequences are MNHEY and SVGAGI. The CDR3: CASSYSPGTGETQYF. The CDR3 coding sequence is TGTGCCAGCAGTTACTCTCCGGGAACGGGGGAGACCCAGTACTTC.

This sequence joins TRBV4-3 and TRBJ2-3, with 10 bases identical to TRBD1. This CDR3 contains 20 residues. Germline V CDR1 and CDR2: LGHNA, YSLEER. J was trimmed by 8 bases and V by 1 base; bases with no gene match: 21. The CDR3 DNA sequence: TGCGCCAGCAGCCAAGTCTCCAGGTGGGACAGGGGTGCGGTAGGCGCTACGCAGTATTTT. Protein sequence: CASSQVSRWDRGAVGATQYF.

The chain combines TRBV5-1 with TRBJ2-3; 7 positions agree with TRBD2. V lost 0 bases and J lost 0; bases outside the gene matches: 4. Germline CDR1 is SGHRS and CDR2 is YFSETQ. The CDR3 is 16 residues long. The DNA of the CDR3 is TGCGCCAGCAGCTTGGGAGCTAGCGGAAGCACAGATACGCAGTATTTT. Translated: CASSLGASGSTDTQYF. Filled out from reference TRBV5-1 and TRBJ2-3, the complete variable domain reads KAGVTQTPRYLIKTRGQQVTLSCSPISGHRSVSWYQQTPGQGLQFLFEYFSETQRNKGNFPGRFSGRQFSNSRSEMNVSTLELGDSALYLCASSLGASGSTDTQYFGPGTRLTVL.

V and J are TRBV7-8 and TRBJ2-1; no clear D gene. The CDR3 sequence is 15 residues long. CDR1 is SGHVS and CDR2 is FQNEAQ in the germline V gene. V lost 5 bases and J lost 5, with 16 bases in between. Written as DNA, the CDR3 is TGTGCCAGCAGCCAGAGAAGGGCTGGGGACAATGAGCAGTTCTTC. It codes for CASSQRRAGDNEQFF.

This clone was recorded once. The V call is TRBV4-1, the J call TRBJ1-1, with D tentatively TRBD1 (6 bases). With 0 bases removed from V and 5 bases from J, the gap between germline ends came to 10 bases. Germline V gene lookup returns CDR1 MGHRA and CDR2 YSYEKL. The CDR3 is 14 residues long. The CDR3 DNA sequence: TGCGCCAGCAGCCAAGATGACAGGAGGACTGAAGCTTTCTTT. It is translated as CASSQDDRRTEAFF.

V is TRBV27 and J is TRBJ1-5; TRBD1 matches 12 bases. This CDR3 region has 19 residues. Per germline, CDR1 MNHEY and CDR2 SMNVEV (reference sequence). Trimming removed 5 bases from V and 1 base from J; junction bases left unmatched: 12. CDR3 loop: CASSKHPGQGARSNQPQHF. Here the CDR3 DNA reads TGTGCCAGCAGTAAACATCCGGGACAGGGGGCGCGGAGCAATCAGCCCCAGCATTTT.

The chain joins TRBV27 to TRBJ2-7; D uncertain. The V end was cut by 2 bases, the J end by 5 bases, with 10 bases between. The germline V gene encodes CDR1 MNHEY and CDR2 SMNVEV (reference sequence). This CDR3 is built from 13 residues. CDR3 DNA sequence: TGTGCCAGCAGTTTAGTAAGGTTTGACGAGCAGTACTTC. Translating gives CASSLVRFDEQYF.

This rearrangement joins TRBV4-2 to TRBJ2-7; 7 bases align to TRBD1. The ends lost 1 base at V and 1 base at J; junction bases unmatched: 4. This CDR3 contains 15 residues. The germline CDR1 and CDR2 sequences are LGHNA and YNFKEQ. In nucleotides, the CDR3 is TGTGCCAGCAGCCAAGGGACAGGTCGGTCCTACGAGCAGTACTTC. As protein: CASSQGTGRSYEQYF.

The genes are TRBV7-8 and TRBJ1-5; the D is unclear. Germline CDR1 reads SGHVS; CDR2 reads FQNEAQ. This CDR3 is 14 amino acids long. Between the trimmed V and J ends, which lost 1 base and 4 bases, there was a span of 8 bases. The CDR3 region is CASSLVAANQPQHF. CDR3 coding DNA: TGTGCCAGCAGCTTAGTGGCGGCGAATCAGCCCCAGCATTTT.

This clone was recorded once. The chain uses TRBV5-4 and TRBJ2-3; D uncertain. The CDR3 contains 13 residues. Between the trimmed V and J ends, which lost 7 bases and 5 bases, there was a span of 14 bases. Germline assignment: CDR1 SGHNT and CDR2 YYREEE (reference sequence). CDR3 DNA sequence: TGTGCCAGCCCCTCGGCGGTCGGAGATACGCAGTATTTT. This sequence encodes CASPSAVGDTQYF. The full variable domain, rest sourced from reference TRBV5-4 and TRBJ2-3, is ETGVTQSPTHLIKTRGQQVTLRCSSQSGHNTVSWYQQALGQGPQFIFQYYREEENGRGNFPPRFSGLQFPNYSSELNVNALELDDSALYLCASPSAVGDTQYFGPGTRLTVL.

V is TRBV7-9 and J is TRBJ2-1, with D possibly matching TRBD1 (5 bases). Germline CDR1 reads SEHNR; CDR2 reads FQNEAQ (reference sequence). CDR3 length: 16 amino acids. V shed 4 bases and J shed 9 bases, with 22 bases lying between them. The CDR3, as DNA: TGTGCCAGCAGCTCCTTCAGGGTAACTTGGTTTCGTGAGCAGTTCTTC. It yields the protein CASSSFRVTWFREQFF.

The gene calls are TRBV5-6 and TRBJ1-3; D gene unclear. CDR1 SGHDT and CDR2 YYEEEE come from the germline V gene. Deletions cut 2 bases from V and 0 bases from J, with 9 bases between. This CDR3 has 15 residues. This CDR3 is CASSFGESSGNTIYF. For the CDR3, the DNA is TGTGCCAGCAGCTTCGGGGAGAGCTCTGGAAACACCATATATTTT.

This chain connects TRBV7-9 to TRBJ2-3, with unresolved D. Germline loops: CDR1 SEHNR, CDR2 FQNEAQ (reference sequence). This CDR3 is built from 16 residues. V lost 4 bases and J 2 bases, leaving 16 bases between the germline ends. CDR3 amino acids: CASSSALGFLTDTQYF. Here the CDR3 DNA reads TGTGCCAGCAGCTCTGCGCTAGGTTTTCTCACAGATACGCAGTATTTT.

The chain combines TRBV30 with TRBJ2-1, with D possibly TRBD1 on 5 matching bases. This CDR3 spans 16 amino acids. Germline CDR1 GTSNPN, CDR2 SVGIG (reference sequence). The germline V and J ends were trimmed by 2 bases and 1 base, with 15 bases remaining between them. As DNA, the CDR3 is TGTGCCTGGAGTAACCGACAGTTTCCTTCCTACAATGAGCAGTTCTTC. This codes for CAWSNRQFPSYNEQFF.

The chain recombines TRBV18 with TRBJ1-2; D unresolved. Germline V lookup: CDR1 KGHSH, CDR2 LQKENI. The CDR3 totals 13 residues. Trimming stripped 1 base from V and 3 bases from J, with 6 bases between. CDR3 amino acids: CASSPLQYYGYTF. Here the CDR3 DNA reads TGTGCCAGCTCACCACTACAGTACTATGGCTACACCTTC.

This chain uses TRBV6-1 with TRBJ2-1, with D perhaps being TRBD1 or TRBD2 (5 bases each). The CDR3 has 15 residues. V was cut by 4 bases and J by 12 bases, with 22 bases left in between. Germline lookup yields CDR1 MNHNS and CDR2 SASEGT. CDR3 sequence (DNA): TGTGCCAGCAGTGCAGGTGCCGCTCGAGGGGCTGGGCAGTTCTTC. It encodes CASSAGAARGAGQFF.